This T cell receptor beta chain was retrieved from a study of blood T cell repertoires in COVID-19. Study as a whole: From T cells, B-cell-depleted T cells, or PBMCs came the material, which was cDNA or gDNA.

This CDR3 is 16 amino acids long. Trimming took 2 bases from V and 2 from J; bases not matched to a gene: 4. Germline CDR1 reads SGHTA; CDR2 reads FQGTGA. Profiled with immunoSEQ multiplex PCR; TCRdb holds only in-frame clones, not every one. The sample consists of 200,000 to 250,000 clones, approximately 86% of them appearing once. The sequenced sample consisted of peripheral blood. The chain has TRBV7-3 and TRBJ2-2; 8 nucleotides align to TRBD1. This TCR was recovered from a man aged 55 to 70 with acute or convalescent COVID-19. The DNA for the CDR3 is TGTGCCAGCAGCTTACAGGGGGCTTTTAACACCGGGGAGCTGTTTTTT. It yields the protein CASSLQGAFNTGELFF.